The rows below give T cell receptor beta chains drawn from one sample of a study of cytomegalovirus exposure and HLA in healthy donors. Using immunoSEQ multiplex PCR, the repertoire was profiled, and TCRdb retains in-frame clones only, with some absent. The sample lists approximately 100,000 clones, roughly four fifths occurring once. Sequenced input: PBMCs. All receptors derive from a male donor in good health and CMV-seropositive. The CDR3 runs from the conserved cysteine through the conserved F or W. A D gene is named only where the DNA matches it firmly. Not every row has a clone size; where given, it reads once, few, many or a size class.

d_gene	v_gene	j_gene	abundance	CDR3nt	CDR3aa
TRBD1	TRBV18	TRBJ2-1	NA	TGTGCCAGCTCACCCTCGACAGGGGGCAATGAGCAGTTCTTC	CASSPSTGGNEQFF
NA	TRBV6-1	TRBJ2-2	NA	TGTGCCAGCAGCTCGAGGGGGCGGGGCACCGGGGAGCTGTTTTTT	CASSSRGRGTGELFF
NA	TRBV4-1	TRBJ1-2	NA	TGCGCCAGCAGCCAGAGGACAGCATCGGCTGGCTACACCTTC	CASSQRTASAGYTF
NA	TRBV5-1	TRBJ1-2	NA	TGCGCCAGCAGCTTGGAGGGGCTCGGGTATGGCTACACCTTC	CASSLEGLGYGYTF
TRBD2	TRBV11-2	TRBJ2-5	NA	TGTGCCAGCAGCTCCGGGACTAGCGGGGGAGAGACCCAGTACTTC	CASSSGTSGGETQYF
TRBD2	TRBV6-6	TRBJ2-1	NA	TGTGCCAGCAGTTACCGTTCGCGGGGGGAAAATGAGCAGTTCTTC	CASSYRSRGENEQFF
TRBD1	TRBV25-1	TRBJ2-6	NA	TGTGCCAGCCGCGGACAGGGGGCAAATGGGGCCAACGTCCTGACTTTC	CASRGQGANGANVLTF
NA	TRBV4-2	TRBJ1-6	NA	TGTGCCAGCACTGACAGATTATCTAATTCACCCCTCCACTTT	CASTDRLSNSPLHF
NA	TRBV7-2	TRBJ2-2	NA	TGTGCCAGCAGCTTAGCGACAGGAGTGAACACCGGGGAGCTGTTTTTT	CASSLATGVNTGELFF
TRBD1	TRBV25-1	TRBJ1-6	few	TGTGCCAGCAGTGACCCAGGGGGTGATTCACCCCTCCACTTT	CASSDPGGDSPLHF
TRBD1	TRBV13	TRBJ2-7	NA	TGTGCCAGCAGCTTGGGCGGACAGGGGGCCTCCTACGAGCAGTACTTC	CASSLGGQGASYEQYF
NA	TRBV7-6	TRBJ1-1	NA	TGTGCCAGCAGCTTATCAGGGAGGGGGACTGAAGCTTTCTTT	CASSLSGRGTEAFF
NA	TRBV27	TRBJ2-7	NA	TGTGCCAGCACCCCAGGACAGCCTTGGGGTGAGCAGTACTTC	CASTPGQPWGEQYF
NA	TRBV2	TRBJ1-2	NA	TGTGCCAGCAGTGACCCCGGGTCCAATCTCTATGGCTACACCTTC	CASSDPGSNLYGYTF
TRBD1	TRBV7-2	TRBJ1-2	once	TGTGCCAGCAGCCCGGACAGGAATCCCGATGGCTACACCTTC	CASSPDRNPDGYTF
TRBD2	TRBV6-5	TRBJ2-5	NA	TGTGCCAGCAGACGAGGACTAGTACAAGAGACCCAGTACTTC	CASRRGLVQETQYF
NA	TRBV5-5	TRBJ1-4	NA	TGTGCCAGCAGCCTGGCGTTGGGTCGAACAGGTCATAATGAAAAACTGTTTTTT	CASSLALGRTGHNEKLFF
NA	TRBV29-1	TRBJ2-1	NA	TGCAGCGTGGTCGGACTTGGAAGCTCCTACAATGAGCAGTTCTTC	CSVVGLGSSYNEQFF
NA	TRBV5-1	TRBJ2-5	NA	TGCGCCAGCAGCTTACCGGGGGGCCGGGAGACCCAGTACTTC	CASSLPGGRETQYF
NA	TRBV27	TRBJ1-5	NA	TGTGCCAGCAGTTTATTAGGGGATAGCAATCAGCCCCAGCATTTT	CASSLLGDSNQPQHF
NA	TRBV5-6	TRBJ1-2	NA	TGTGCCAGCAGCTTCGGCACAGGGAGTGGATATGGCTACACCTTC	CASSFGTGSGYGYTF
TRBD2	TRBV30	TRBJ2-5	NA	TGTGCCTGGACTGGCGGGGCGGGGGGCCATGGGACCCAGTACTTC	CAWTGGAGGHGTQYF
NA	TRBV7-2	TRBJ1-6	few	TGTGCCAGCACCGGGGGGCCCTATAATTCACCCCTCCACTTT	CASTGGPYNSPLHF
TRBD2	TRBV5-1	TRBJ2-3	NA	TGCGCCAGCAGCTACGGACTAGCGGGGGGGTCAGATACGCAGTATTTT	CASSYGLAGGSDTQYF
TRBD1	TRBV5-6	TRBJ1-1	NA	TGTGCCAGCAGCTTGGACAGGGGGGTCTCTGAAGCTTTCTTT	CASSLDRGVSEAFF
TRBD1	TRBV12-5	TRBJ1-2	NA	TGTGCTAGTGGTTTGGCCGCCGGGACAGGGGGCCGAGTAGATGGCTACACCTTC	CASGLAAGTGGRVDGYTF
TRBD1	TRBV5-1	TRBJ2-2	once	TGCGCCAGCAGCTTGGGCTCCGGGACAGGGGGCACCGGGGAGCTGTTTTTT	CASSLGSGTGGTGELFF
NA	TRBV19	TRBJ1-1	NA	TGTGCCAGTCAACCCGGGGGACCCGCGAACACTGAAGCTTTCTTT	CASQPGGPANTEAFF
NA	TRBV7-8	TRBJ1-5	NA	TGTGCCAGCAGCCTTCCCCACCGGCGCGGACTCAATCAGCCCCAGCATTTT	CASSLPHRRGLNQPQHF
NA	TRBV29-1	TRBJ1-2	NA	TGCAGCGTTCCGCTGGGGGGGAACTATGGCTACACCTTC	CSVPLGGNYGYTF
TRBD1	TRBV28	TRBJ1-2	NA	TGTGCCAGCAGTGAAGGACAGGACTATGGCTACACCTTC	CASSEGQDYGYTF
NA	TRBV4-1	TRBJ2-3	few	TGCGCCAGCAGCTTTGGGGCGGGGAGCACCCACACGGATACGCAGTATTTT	CASSFGAGSTHTDTQYF
TRBD1	TRBV5-1	TRBJ1-2	NA	TGCGCCAGCAGCCGACAGGGGGCGGCAGGCTACACCTTC	CASSRQGAAGYTF
NA	TRBV4-3	TRBJ2-7	NA	TGCGCCAGCAGCCAAGATCCAGGGATCGGCTCCTACGAGCAGTACTTC	CASSQDPGIGSYEQYF
NA	TRBV5-4	TRBJ2-3	NA	TGTGCCAGCAGCTTGGAGGGGACAACAACAGATACGCAGTATTTT	CASSLEGTTTDTQYF
TRBD1	TRBV5-4	TRBJ2-1	NA	TGTGCCAGCAGCCCTCGGACAGGGTTCACTGAGCAGTTCTTC	CASSPRTGFTEQFF
NA	TRBV6-5	TRBJ1-4	NA	TGTGCCAGCAGTTACTCCCCCCGGGGAGGTCGTGAAAAACTGTTTTTT	CASSYSPRGGREKLFF
NA	TRBV27	TRBJ2-1	NA	TGTGCCAGCAGTTTGTCGAGGGCTAAGCAGTTCTTC	CASSLSRAKQFF
TRBD2	TRBV7-3	TRBJ2-1	NA	TGTGCCAGCAGCTTTTCACTAGCGGGGGGGCCGGATGAGCAGTTCTTC	CASSFSLAGGPDEQFF
TRBD1	TRBV6-1	TRBJ2-5	NA	TGTGCCAGCAGTGAAGGTTTAGGACAGGGCAGGGAGACCCAGTACTTC	CASSEGLGQGRETQYF
NA	TRBV10-3	TRBJ1-4	NA	TGTGCCATCGGCGGGGGTAATGAGGAAAAACTGTTTTTT	CAIGGGNEEKLFF
NA	TRBV4-2	TRBJ2-7	once	TGTGCCAGCAGCCGGGCAGGGGCCTCCTACGAGCAGTACTTC	CASSRAGASYEQYF
TRBD1	TRBV5-8	TRBJ1-1	NA	TGTGCCAGCAGCTCGGACAGGGGGCAGAACACTGAAGCTTTCTTT	CASSSDRGQNTEAFF
TRBD2	TRBV7-2	TRBJ2-7	once	TGTGCCAGCACCGCGGCTGGGGGGGGAGAAAGGGACGAGCAGTACTTC	CASTAAGGGERDEQYF
TRBD2	TRBV9	TRBJ2-1	NA	TGTGCCAGCAGCGTGGGGCGGGGGGGCCGGTCCTACAATGAGCAGTTCTTC	CASSVGRGGRSYNEQFF
TRBD1	TRBV7-8	TRBJ1-4	NA	TGTGCCAGCAGCTTACGGGACAGGGGTAATGAAAAACTGTTTTTT	CASSLRDRGNEKLFF
TRBD1	TRBV4-2	TRBJ2-5	NA	TGTGCCAGCAGCCAAGAAGTTTGGCAGGGGGCGCAGGAGACCCAGTACTTC	CASSQEVWQGAQETQYF
TRBD2	TRBV2	TRBJ2-5	NA	TGTGCCAGCAGGGAGGGACTAGCGGGTAGAGAGACCCAGTACTTC	CASREGLAGRETQYF
NA	TRBV5-1	TRBJ2-5	NA	TGCGCCAGCAGCACCGGGACAACTAGGGGAGAGACCCAGTACTTC	CASSTGTTRGETQYF
TRBD1	TRBV6-1	TRBJ2-7	NA	TGTGCCAGCAGTGGCCCTGGACAGGGATACTACGAGCAGTACTTC	CASSGPGQGYYEQYF
NA	TRBV5-6	TRBJ2-7	NA	TGTGCCACCAAACCGACAAACTCCTACGAGCAGTACTTC	CATKPTNSYEQYF
TRBD1	TRBV19	TRBJ1-6	NA	TGTGCCAGTAGTATGACAGGGAATAGATCACCCCTCCACTTT	CASSMTGNRSPLHF
TRBD1	TRBV27	TRBJ1-4	NA	TGTGCCAGCAGTTGGTACCGGACAGGGGGGTTCGAAAAACTGTTTTTT	CASSWYRTGGFEKLFF
TRBD2	TRBV6-5	TRBJ2-1	once	TGTGCCAGCAGTTACACGGCGGGGGGCCACAATGAGCAGTTCTTC	CASSYTAGGHNEQFF
NA	TRBV5-4	TRBJ2-7	NA	TGTGCCAGCAGCTTTGTCCCAGGCTACGAGCAGTACTTC	CASSFVPGYEQYF
NA	TRBV7-2	TRBJ2-1	NA	TGTGCCAGCAGCTTAGATAGTGTGGGCGAGCAGTTCTTC	CASSLDSVGEQFF
NA	TRBV15	TRBJ1-2	few	TGTGCCACCAGCAGGGACCAGGGGGGCTACACCTTC	CATSRDQGGYTF
TRBD1	TRBV18	TRBJ1-4	NA	TGTGCCAGCTCACCCACAGGGGAGAATGAAAAACTGTTTTTT	CASSPTGENEKLFF
NA	TRBV18	TRBJ1-1	NA	TGTGCCAGCTCACCACCGGGAGCTGGAGCTTTCTTT	CASSPPGAGAFF